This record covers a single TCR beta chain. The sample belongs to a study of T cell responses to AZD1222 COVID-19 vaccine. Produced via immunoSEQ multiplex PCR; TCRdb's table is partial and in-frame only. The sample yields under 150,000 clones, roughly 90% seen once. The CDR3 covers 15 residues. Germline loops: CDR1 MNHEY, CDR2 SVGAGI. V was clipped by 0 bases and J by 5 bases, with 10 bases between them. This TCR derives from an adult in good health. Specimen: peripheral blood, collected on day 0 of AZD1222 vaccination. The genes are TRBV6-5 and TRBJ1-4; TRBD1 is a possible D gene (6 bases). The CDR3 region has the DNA TGTGCCAGCAGTTACTCGACAGGCACGAATGAAAAACTGTTTTTT. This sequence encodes CASSYSTGTNEKLFF.